This TCR beta chain was found in a study of shared clonotypes between healthy human individuals. Study-wide context: For every donor, three CD4 naive, three CD4 memory, two CD8 naive and one CD8 memory plates were used.

The repertoire was sequenced with immunoSEQ multiplex PCR; TCRdb's copy has only in-frame clones and lacks some. The sample records 90,000 to 130,000 clones, around 68% being singletons. Sequencing input: memory CD8+ T cells sorted from blood. Subset defined: CD45RO+ cells pooled with CCR7-negative TemRA cells. The TCR originated in a woman aged 30 to 39 in good health.

Written as DNA, the CDR3 is TGTGCCAGCAGCGTAGTCTCCGGGACTAGGACCTACGAGCAGTACTTC. This encodes CASSVVSGTRTYEQYF. The chain is built from TRBV9 and TRBJ2-7; TRBD2 agrees at 8 bases. The CDR3 totals 16 residues. CDR1 is SGDLS, CDR2 YYNGEE, per germline. After removal of 0 bases from V and 2 bases from J, the junction contained 7 bases not matched to a gene.